This TCR beta chain appears in the sequencing data of a study of CD8+ T cells in alopecia areata. Described treatment: oral pan-JAK inhibitor, 5-10 mg twice daily. The study's findings and limits: Many expanded lesional clones persisted in scalp and blood during tofacitinib treatment. Clonality was higher in lesional than normal scalp, especially in alopecia totalis/universalis. Besides other cells, scalp samples also yield sequences of resident alphabeta T cells from normal skin.

About this clone: Its matching antigen is unknown.

CDR1 PRHDT and CDR2 FYEKMQ come from the germline V gene (reference sequence). The CDR3 loop spans 17 amino acids. J was trimmed by 4 bases and V by 4 bases; bases with no gene match: 7. cDNA serving as the sequencing template came from extracted, reverse transcribed RNA. Assay: immunoSEQ multiplex PCR; the TCRdb copy retains only in-frame clones and omits some. The sample contains some 110,000 clones, 58% of which appear only once. This TCR was recovered from a human donor with alopecia areata. This material consisted of CD8+ T cells sorted from blood, taken at week 4, from a patient treated with tofacitinib. The rearrangement joins TRBV13 to TRBJ2-1; TRBD2 matches at 13 bases. CDR3 loop: CASSSRTSGGSYNEQFF. CDR3 DNA: TGTGCCAGCAGCTCACGGACTAGCGGGGGCTCTTACAATGAGCAGTTCTTC.